Below are 31 T cell receptor beta chains sequenced from a single sample in a study of cytomegalovirus exposure and HLA in healthy donors. The PCR ran on 60 Vbeta and 13 Jbeta primers. Measured with immunoSEQ multiplex PCR; TCRdb has only the in-frame clones, and not every one. The sample has over 200,000 clones, about 80% seen once. The sequencing input was PBMCs. The origin of the receptors is a woman aged 55 to 70 in good health and CMV-seropositive.

The chain employs TRBV5-1 and TRBJ2-5, with TRBD1 matching over 10 bases. V lost 4 bases, J lost 4 bases, and 7 bases stayed unmatched. The CDR3 runs to 15 residues. CDR1 is SGHRS and CDR2 is YFSETQ in the germline V gene. CDR3 amino acids: CASSPGQGSGETQYF. In nucleotides, the CDR3 is TGCGCCAGCAGCCCGGGACAGGGGAGTGGAGAGACCCAGTACTTC.

This chain uses TRBV6-4 with TRBJ2-1, with D possibly matching TRBD2 (6 bases). V lost 4 bases, J lost 4 bases, and 8 bases lay in between. CDR3 size: 13 residues. Germline CDR1 MRHNA, CDR2 SNTAGT. The CDR3 here is CASSAAGYNEQFF. The CDR3 coding sequence is TGTGCCAGCAGTGCCGCGGGATACAATGAGCAGTTCTTC.

Details on this clone: Distinct nucleotide sequences in the sample also encode this CDR3. V and J are TRBV5-1 and TRBJ1-1; weak D call: TRBD1 (6 bases). V lost 3 bases to trimming and J lost 0 bases, with 9 bases between them. The CDR3 sequence is 14 residues long. The germline CDR1 and CDR2 sequences are SGHRS and YFSETQ. DNA of the CDR3: TGCGCCAGCAGCTACAGGGCTATGAACACTGAAGCTTTCTTT. It yields the protein CASSYRAMNTEAFF.

The genes are TRBV18 and TRBJ2-7, with TRBD1 identical over 9 bases. Germline V CDR1 and CDR2: KGHSH, LQKENI. The CDR3 has 16 amino acids. The trim removed 6 bases at V and 11 bases at J, leaving 20 bases unmatched. The CDR3: CASSPSGTGTKGLEYF. For the CDR3, the DNA is TGTGCCAGCTCCCCCTCGGGGACAGGGACGAAGGGATTAGAGTACTTC. The full variable domain, completed using reference TRBV18 and TRBJ2-7, is NAGVMQNPRHLVRRRGQEARLRCSPMKGHSHVYWYRQLPEEGLKFMVYLQKENIIDESGMPKERFSAEFPKEGPSILRIQQVVRGDSAAYFCASSPSGTGTKGLEYFGPGTRLTVT.

Regarding this clone: Distinct nucleotide sequences in the sample also encode this CDR3. V and J are TRBV6-5 and TRBJ2-7, with TRBD1 as a possible D gene (6 bases). This CDR3 is 15 amino acids long. Germline loops: CDR1 MNHEY, CDR2 SVGAGI. V lost 0 bases, J lost 1 base, and 10 bases lay in between. CDR3 coding DNA: TGTGCCAGCAGTTACTCGACCGGGACATCCTACGAGCAGTACTTC. Translating it yields CASSYSTGTSYEQYF.

The chain has TRBV18 and TRBJ2-7; 7 nucleotides agree with TRBD1. This CDR3 has 16 residues. V trimming: 2 bases; J trimming: 0 bases; junction bases outside the gene matches: 7. Germline V CDR1 and CDR2: KGHSH, LQKENI. Written as DNA, the CDR3 is TGTGCCAGCTCACCAAGCAACAGGGGAGCCTCCTACGAGCAGTACTTC. Its protein product is CASSPSNRGASYEQYF.

The chain recombines TRBV28 with TRBJ1-2, with 7 bases matching TRBD1. Germline CDR1 is MDHEN and CDR2 is SYDVKM. The length of the CDR3 is 15 residues. J was trimmed by 0 bases and V by 4 bases; bases with no gene match: 5. This CDR3 reads CASSSPGQSNYGYTF. The DNA of the CDR3 is TGTGCCAGCAGTTCTCCGGGACAGTCTAACTATGGCTACACCTTC.

CDR3 in DNA: TGCGCCAGCAGCTTGGAGGCAGGTGGCTACACCTTC. It codes for CASSLEAGGYTF. This chain joins TRBV5-1 and TRBJ1-2; D gene ambiguous. CDR1 is SGHRS and CDR2 is YFSETQ in the germline V gene. The CDR3 consists of 12 residues. The V end lost 0 bases, the J end lost 7 bases, and 7 bases lay between the germline ends.

As regards this clone: The sample contains more than one DNA sequence encoding this CDR3. This chain links TRBV18 with TRBJ1-2; tentatively, D is TRBD1 (5 bases). This CDR3 region has 14 residues. From germline, CDR1 is KGHSH and CDR2 LQKENI. Trimming took off 3 bases at V and 7 bases at J, with 15 bases between the two ends. The CDR3: CASSPADGGVGYTF. The DNA for the CDR3 is TGTGCCAGCTCACCGGCCGACGGGGGGGTTGGCTACACCTTC.

The chain joins TRBV6-5 to TRBJ2-1, with 8 bases that match TRBD2. Germline-derived CDR1 and CDR2 are MNHEY and SVGAGI. This CDR3 has 15 amino acids. Trimming removed 6 bases from V and 3 bases from J; junction bases left unmatched: 7. The DNA for the CDR3 is TGTGCCAGCAGGGTTACGGGGGGGAGCTACAATGAGCAGTTCTTC. Amino acid sequence: CASRVTGGSYNEQFF.

The J gene is TRBJ1-2, the V gene TRBV19; possibly TRBD1 for D (6 bases). The length of the CDR3 is 14 residues. Trimming shortened V by 2 bases and J by 8 bases, and 15 bases separated the two germline ends. Per germline, CDR1 LNHDA and CDR2 SQIVND (reference sequence). As DNA, the CDR3 is TGTGCCAGTAGTATATTCGGGGGGCAAGGAGGCTACACCTTC. This sequence encodes CASSIFGGQGGYTF.

The chain links TRBV6-5 to TRBJ2-5; the D gene is possibly TRBD2 (5 bases). Germline assignment: CDR1 MNHEY and CDR2 SVGAGI. This CDR3 has 15 amino acids. The V and J ends lost 6 bases and 5 bases respectively, with 19 bases between them. CDR3 loop: CASRPGGLGDETQYF. The CDR3 bases are TGTGCCAGCAGGCCAGGCGGGCTTGGCGACGAGACCCAGTACTTC.

The chain combines TRBV7-2 with TRBJ1-4; D gene unclear. This CDR3 spans 13 amino acids. Germline V gene sequence: CDR1 SGHTA, CDR2 FQGNSA. V lost 5 bases, J lost 4 bases, and 8 bases lay in between. In nucleotides, the CDR3 is TGTGCCAGCAGCAGAGGGCTTAATGAAAAACTGTTTTTT. Its protein product is CASSRGLNEKLFF.

This clone was counted only a few times. The chain employs TRBV4-2 and TRBJ2-3, with a weak D call TRBD2 (6 bases). The CDR3 is 12 amino acids. V lost 4 bases, J lost 14 bases, and 16 bases lay in between. Germline V gene data show CDR1 as LGHNA and CDR2 as YNFKEQ. CDR3 sequence: CASSPDGASVYF. As DNA, the CDR3 is TGTGCCAGCAGCCCTGATGGGGCTAGCGTGTATTTT.

The rearrangement uses TRBV6-6 and TRBJ2-7; 9 nucleotides align to TRBD2. The trim removed 4 bases at V and 2 bases at J, leaving 6 bases unmatched. This CDR3 spans 15 amino acids. CDR1 MNHNY and CDR2 SVGAGI come from the germline V gene (reference sequence). The CDR3 bases are TGTGCCAGCAGTTCCCCGACTAGCGGAGCCTACGAGCAGTACTTC. Amino acids: CASSSPTSGAYEQYF.

The rearrangement links TRBV29-1 to TRBJ2-7; TRBD1 aligns across 9 bases. V was pared by 7 bases and J by 4 bases, with 5 bases of the junction left unmatched. The CDR3 extends over 12 amino acids. Germline V CDR1 and CDR2: SQVTM, ANQGSEA. In nucleotides, the CDR3 is TGCAGCGCCCGGACAGGGGTGTACGAGCAGTACTTC. Protein: CSARTGVYEQYF.

In nucleotides, the CDR3 is TGTGCCATCAGGAGCAAAGTCGGCGGTAACACTGAAGCTTTCTTT. Encoded protein: CAIRSKVGGNTEAFF. This chain joins TRBV10-3 and TRBJ1-1; D is undetermined. Germline lookup yields CDR1 ENHRY and CDR2 SYGVKD. V was shortened by 6 bases and J by 2 bases, with 16 bases between the two germline ends. The CDR3 runs to 15 residues.

The J gene is TRBJ2-5, the V gene TRBV11-1; 8 bases map to TRBD1. This CDR3 is 14 amino acids long. Trimming removed 6 bases from V and 4 bases from J; junction bases left unmatched: 7. Germline CDR1 is SGHAT and CDR2 is FQDESV (reference sequence). CDR3: CASRRDRTGETQYF. DNA for the CDR3: TGTGCCAGCAGAAGGGACAGGACAGGAGAGACCCAGTACTTC.

To note about this clone: Other DNA sequences in this specimen translate into the identical CDR3. The chain combines TRBV7-3 with TRBJ2-3, with TRBD2 matching 7 bases. Trimming removed 5 bases from V and 3 bases from J; junction bases left unmatched: 5. This CDR3 has 14 amino acids. Germline-derived CDR1 and CDR2 are SGHTA and FQGTGA. The CDR3 DNA is TGTGCCAGCAGCCCTGGACTAGTAACAGATACGCAGTATTTT. The encoded protein is CASSPGLVTDTQYF. The full variable domain, in which reference TRBV7-3 and TRBJ2-3 provide the parts outside the CDR3, is GAGVSQTPSNKVTEKGKYVELRCDPISGHTALYWYRQSLGQGPEFLIYFQGTGAADDSGLPNDRFFAVRPEGSVSTLKIQRTERGDSAVYLCASSPGLVTDTQYFGPGTRLTVL.

In regard to this clone: Additional DNA sequences in this sample encode the identical CDR3. The chain links TRBV10-3 to TRBJ2-2, with a possible D match to TRBD2 (5 bases). Trimming stripped 2 bases from V and 5 bases from J, with 24 bases between. CDR1 is ENHRY and CDR2 is SYGVKD in the germline V gene. The CDR3 consists of 19 residues. The CDR3 DNA sequence: TGTGCCATCAGTGAGCTCCCCCCCTCAGCTATACGACTAACCGGGGAGCTGTTTTTT. Protein sequence: CAISELPPSAIRLTGELFF.

The CDR3 loop reads CASSPQGTTYSYEQYF. DNA of the CDR3: TGTGCCAGCAGTCCGCAGGGGACAACTTACTCCTACGAGCAGTACTTC. This chain joins TRBV2 and TRBJ2-7; TRBD1 is a possible D gene (6 bases). Germline lookup yields CDR1 SNHLY and CDR2 FYNNEI. Trimming pared 5 bases from V and 0 bases from J, leaving 17 bases between. This CDR3 is 16 amino acids long.

This chain uses TRBV7-2 with TRBJ2-1; D is possibly TRBD1 (6 bases). This CDR3 comprises 15 residues. V gave up 3 bases and J gave up 1 base, with 10 bases separating them. In germline, CDR1 is SGHTA, CDR2 FQGNSA. Written as DNA, the CDR3 is TGTGCCAGCAGCTTGGCCGGACAGTCCTACAATGAGCAGTTCTTC. This codes for CASSLAGQSYNEQFF.

This clone was observed a few times. The rearrangement uses TRBV29-1 and TRBJ2-5; D is perhaps TRBD2 (6 bases). The CDR3 is made up of 16 amino acids. CDR1 and CDR2 (germline): SQVTM, ANQGSEA. V lost 0 bases, J lost 1 base, and 15 bases lay in between. The CDR3 region is CSVEDSGTRVQETQYF. The CDR3 nucleotides read TGCAGCGTTGAAGATTCCGGGACTCGGGTCCAAGAGACCCAGTACTTC.

This clone came up a few times. The chain joins TRBV28 to TRBJ2-5; D might be TRBD2 (5 bases). The germline V gene encodes CDR1 MDHEN and CDR2 SYDVKM. The CDR3 covers 13 residues. V gave up 3 bases and J gave up 4 bases, with 9 bases separating them. DNA for the CDR3: TGTGCCAGCAGTTTTGGACTCCGAGAGACCCAGTACTTC. This gives the protein CASSFGLRETQYF.

This sequence joins TRBV7-2 and TRBJ1-1; D may be TRBD1 (5 bases). V was cut by 5 bases and J by 3 bases, with 13 bases left in between. In germline, CDR1 is SGHTA, CDR2 FQGNSA. The CDR3 covers 14 residues. The CDR3 DNA sequence: TGTGCCAGCAGCCTGACGCGGGGGGACACTGAAGCTTTCTTT. Its translation: CASSLTRGDTEAFF.

About this clone: Other DNA variants within this sample encode the same CDR3. The V gene is TRBV5-1, the J gene TRBJ2-3, with D unresolved. The V end lost 0 bases, the J end lost 1 base, and 3 bases lay between the germline ends. Germline V gene lookup returns CDR1 SGHRS and CDR2 YFSETQ. The CDR3 has 13 residues. As DNA, the CDR3 is TGCGCCAGCAGCTTGGCCGGCACAGATACGCAGTATTTT. It is translated as CASSLAGTDTQYF. The full variable domain, its missing parts supplied by reference TRBV5-1 and TRBJ2-3, is KAGVTQTPRYLIKTRGQQVTLSCSPISGHRSVSWYQQTPGQGLQFLFEYFSETQRNKGNFPGRFSGRQFSNSRSEMNVSTLELGDSALYLCASSLAGTDTQYFGPGTRLTVL.

CDR3 nucleotides: TGCGCCAGCAGCTTAGACAGGGGTACCGCTGGAAACACCATATATTTT. It codes for CASSLDRGTAGNTIYF. This rearrangement joins TRBV5-1 to TRBJ1-3; 8 nucleotides agree with TRBD1. This CDR3 contains 16 residues. The germline V gene encodes CDR1 SGHRS and CDR2 YFSETQ. V was pared by 2 bases and J by 2 bases, with 6 bases of the junction left unmatched.

In this sample, this clone turned up once. The CDR3 is CASSEAGVEQPQHF. The CDR3 DNA is TGTGCCAGCAGTGAAGCAGGGGTTGAGCAGCCCCAGCATTTT. The chain joins TRBV2 to TRBJ1-5, with D perhaps TRBD1 (5 bases). The CDR3 runs to 14 residues. With 0 bases removed from V and 7 bases from J, the gap between germline ends came to 10 bases. Germline CDR1 is SNHLY and CDR2 is FYNNEI. Supplemented by reference TRBV2 and TRBJ1-5, the full variable domain reads EPEVTQTPSHQVTQMGQEVILRCVPISNHLYFYWYRQILGQKVEFLVSFYNNEISEKSEIFDDQFSVERPDGSNFTLKIRSTKLEDSAMYFCASSEAGVEQPQHFGDGTRLSIL.

The V call is TRBV30, the J call TRBJ1-5; D gene ambiguous. The CDR3 extends over 13 amino acids. Trimming took off 1 base at V and 3 bases at J, with 7 bases between the two ends. Germline V gene lookup returns CDR1 GTSNPN and CDR2 SVGIG (reference sequence). In nucleotides, the CDR3 is TGTGCCTGGAGTGGAGGGTACAATCAGCCCCAGCATTTT. This translates into CAWSGGYNQPQHF.

The chain combines TRBV2 with TRBJ1-5; 7 bases are a match to TRBD1. The germline CDR1 and CDR2 sequences are SNHLY and FYNNEI. The CDR3 totals 12 residues. Trimming cost V 6 bases and J 7 bases; bases outside gene matches: 3. The CDR3: CASRRQGQPQHF. For the CDR3, the DNA is TGTGCCAGCAGGCGACAGGGCCAGCCCCAGCATTTT.

This clone was detected once. J is TRBJ1-4 and V is TRBV5-8; 7 nucleotides line up with TRBD1. The J segment lost 0 bases and the V segment lost 4 bases, leaving 6 bases of the junction unmatched. CDR1 is SGHTS, CDR2 YDEGEE, per germline. The CDR3 has 16 amino acids. Here the CDR3 reads CASSLGTAATNEKLFF. CDR3 bases: TGTGCCAGCAGCCTCGGGACAGCCGCAACTAATGAAAAACTGTTTTTT.